Listed below are T cell receptor beta chains from one sample, sequenced in a study of T-cell reconstitution after alpha-beta-depleted transplantation in children. MiXCR, run by TCRdb on the PCR reads, gives a single entry per CDR3 protein. Of hundreds of thousands of distinct CDR3 sequences in the sample, around 20% were seen once. Sequences were derived from PBMCs from the stem cell graft donor, sampled from the stem cell graft. The receptors were gathered from a human donor who donated a stem cell graft to a child with acute lymphoblastic leukemia. Each CDR3 is given with its conserved first and last residue. The D gene is left open where the match is weak. Size is stated for part of the rows, as once, few or many counts, or as a class when the clone is expanded.

TRBV4-1	NA	TRBJ1-1	NA	CASSRDREGQAFF	TGCGCCAGCAGCCGGGACCGGGAGGGACAAGCTTTCTTT
TRBV20-1	NA	TRBJ2-5	TRBD2	CGLRGGRAQQETQYF	TGCGGGCTCCGGGGCGGGAGGGCCCAGCAGGAGACCCAGTACTTC
TRBV7-9	few	TRBJ2-5	NA	CASSSAVGQETQYF	TGTGCCAGCAGCTCTGCGGTGGGCCAAGAGACCCAGTACTTC
TRBV3-1	few	TRBJ2-5	NA	CASSPSDGHGETQYF	TGTGCCAGCAGCCCCTCCGACGGACACGGGGAGACCCAGTACTTC
TRBV29-1	few	TRBJ2-7	TRBD2	CSVASSGDSYEQYF	TGCAGCGTTGCGTCTAGCGGGGACTCCTACGAGCAGTACTTC
TRBV14	few	TRBJ2-7	TRBD1	CASSQEGGTGIEQYF	TGTGCCAGCAGCCAAGAAGGCGGGACAGGGATCGAGCAGTACTTC
TRBV27	few	TRBJ2-2	NA	CASSSGDRYTGELFF	TGTGCCAGCAGTTCCGGGGACCGGTACACCGGGGAGCTGTTTTTT
TRBV6-5	few	TRBJ2-7	NA	CASNGGSKQYF	TGTGCCAGCAATGGGGGGTCTAAGCAGTACTTC
TRBV28	NA	TRBJ2-1	NA	CASSLFSASDEQFF	TGTGCCAGCAGTTTATTTTCGGCGAGCGATGAGCAGTTCTTC
TRBV20-1	few	TRBJ1-2	NA	CSASRTRDPTNYGYTF	TGCAGTGCTAGCCGGACGAGAGACCCAACTAACTATGGCTACACCTTC
TRBV2	few	TRBJ2-3	TRBD2	CASRSLADITQYF	TGTGCCAGCAGGTCACTAGCGGATATTACGCAGTATTTT
TRBV7-3	NA	TRBJ2-1	TRBD2	CASSLNPTSGRYNEQFF	TGTGCCAGCAGCTTAAACCCCACTAGCGGGAGGTACAATGAGCAGTTCTTC
TRBV20-1	NA	TRBJ2-1	TRBD2	CSAMPGLPTFNEQFF	TGCAGTGCTATGCCGGGACTACCAACTTTCAATGAGCAGTTCTTC
TRBV2	NA	TRBJ2-1	NA	CASSAYVLDEQFF	TGTGCCAGCAGTGCCTATGTTTTGGATGAGCAGTTCTTC
TRBV6-5	few	TRBJ1-5	NA	CASSYGGSNQPQHF	TGTGCCAGCAGTTACGGGGGGAGCAATCAGCCCCAGCATTTT
TRBV5-1	few	TRBJ1-4	NA	CASSLFTGGAGNEKLFF	TGCGCCAGCAGCTTGTTTACGGGGGGCGCGGGTAATGAAAAACTGTTTTTT
TRBV29-1	few	TRBJ2-7	TRBD1	CSVGGTEESAYEQYF	TGCAGCGTTGGAGGGACAGAAGAATCCGCCTACGAGCAGTACTTC
TRBV20-1	few	TRBJ1-4	TRBD1	CSASYRGSEKLFF	TGCAGTGCTTCTTACAGGGGAAGTGAAAAACTGTTTTTT
TRBV20-1	few	TRBJ1-2	NA	CSASVGWRGYGYTF	TGCAGTGCTAGTGTCGGGTGGAGGGGCTATGGCTACACCTTC
TRBV20-1	NA	TRBJ2-1	TRBD2	CSARYSGRPLSGQFF	TGCAGTGCTAGATATAGCGGGAGGCCCCTTAGCGGGCAGTTCTTC
TRBV24-1	NA	TRBJ2-1	NA	CATSDLRGFQQFF	TGTGCCACCAGTGATTTAAGGGGGTTCCAGCAGTTCTTC
TRBV29-1	NA	TRBJ1-2	NA	CSVAGGEDGYTF	TGCAGCGTTGCCGGGGGGGAGGATGGCTACACCTTC
TRBV7-9	NA	TRBJ2-1	TRBD2	CASSSPTSDSYNEQFF	TGTGCCAGCAGCTCCCCGACTAGCGACTCCTACAATGAGCAGTTCTTC
TRBV12-3/TRBV12-4	few	TRBJ2-1	TRBD2	CASRPGLAILDEQFF	TGTGCCAGCAGACCGGGACTAGCCATCCTTGATGAGCAGTTCTTC
TRBV12-3/TRBV12-4	NA	TRBJ2-3	NA	CASSRQIRDMQYF	TGTGCCAGCAGCCGACAGATCCGAGATATGCAGTATTTT
TRBV10-3	NA	TRBJ2-1	NA	CAISEFGASVSSYNEQFF	TGTGCCATCAGTGAATTCGGGGCTAGCGTTAGCTCCTACAATGAGCAGTTCTTC